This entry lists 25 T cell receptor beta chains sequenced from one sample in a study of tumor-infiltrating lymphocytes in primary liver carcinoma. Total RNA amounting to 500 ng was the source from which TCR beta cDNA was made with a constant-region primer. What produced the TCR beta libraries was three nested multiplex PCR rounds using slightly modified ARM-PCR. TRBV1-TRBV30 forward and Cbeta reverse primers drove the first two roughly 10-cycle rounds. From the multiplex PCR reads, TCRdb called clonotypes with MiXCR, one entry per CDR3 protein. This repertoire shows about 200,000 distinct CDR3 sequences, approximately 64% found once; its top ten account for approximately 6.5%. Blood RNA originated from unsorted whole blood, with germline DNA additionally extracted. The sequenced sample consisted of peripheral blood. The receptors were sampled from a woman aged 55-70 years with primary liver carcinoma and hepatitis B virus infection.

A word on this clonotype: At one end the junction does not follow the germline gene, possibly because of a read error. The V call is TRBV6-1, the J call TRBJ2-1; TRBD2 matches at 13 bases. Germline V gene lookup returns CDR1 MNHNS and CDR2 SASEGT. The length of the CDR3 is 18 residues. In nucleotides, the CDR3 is TGTGCCAGCAGTGAATCTTGGACTAGCGGGAGAATTAGTGATGAGCGGTTCTTC. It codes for CASSESWTSGRISDERFF.

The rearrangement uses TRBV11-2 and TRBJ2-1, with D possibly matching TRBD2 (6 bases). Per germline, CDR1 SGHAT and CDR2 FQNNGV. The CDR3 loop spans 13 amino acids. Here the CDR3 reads CVDSLELAAEQFF. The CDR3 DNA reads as TGTGTCGACAGCTTAGAACTAGCCGCTGAGCAGTTCTTC.

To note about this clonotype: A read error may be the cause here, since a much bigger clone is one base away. The CDR3 coding sequence is TGTGCCAGCAGTTTACAGGGTTTCAAAGAGCAGTTCTTC. Protein: CASSLQGFKEQFF. The chain uses TRBV12-3 or TRBV12-4 and TRBJ2-1; D may be TRBD1 (5 bases). There are 13 residues in the CDR3. Trimming left V 2 bases short and J 10 bases short, with 12 bases between.

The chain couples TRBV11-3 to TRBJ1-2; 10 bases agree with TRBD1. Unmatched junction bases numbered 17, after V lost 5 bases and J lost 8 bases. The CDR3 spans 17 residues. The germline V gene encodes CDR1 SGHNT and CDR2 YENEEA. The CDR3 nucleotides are TGTGCCAGCAGCCGGGCAGCTGGACAGGGGGAGCCTAGCGGCTACACCTTC. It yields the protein CASSRAAGQGEPSGYTF.

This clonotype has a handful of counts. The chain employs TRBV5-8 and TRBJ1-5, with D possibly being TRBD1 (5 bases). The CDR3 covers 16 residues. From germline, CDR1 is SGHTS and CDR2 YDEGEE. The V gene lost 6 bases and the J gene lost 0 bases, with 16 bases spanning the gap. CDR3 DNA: TGTGCCAGCAACCAGCGGGGGGTACATAGCAATCAGCCCCAGCATTTT. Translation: CASNQRGVHSNQPQHF.

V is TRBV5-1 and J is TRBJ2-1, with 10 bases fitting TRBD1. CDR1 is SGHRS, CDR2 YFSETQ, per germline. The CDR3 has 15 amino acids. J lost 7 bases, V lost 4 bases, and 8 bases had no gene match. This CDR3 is CASSPGQGPPNEQFF. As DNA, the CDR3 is TGCGCCAGCAGCCCGGGACAGGGGCCACCAAATGAGCAGTTCTTC.

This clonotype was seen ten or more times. CDR3 sequence (DNA): TGTGCCAGCAGCCTAGCGGGTAGTTACGAGCAGTACTTC. Translation: CASSLAGSYEQYF. The genes are TRBV5-6 and TRBJ2-7, with 8 bases matching TRBD2. The CDR3 sequence is 13 residues long. Germline V gives CDR1 SGHDT, CDR2 YYEEEE. V shed 4 bases, J shed 4 bases, and the junction held 4 bases outside the gene matches. Together with reference TRBV5-6 and TRBJ2-7, the CDR3 gives the full variable domain: DAGVTQSPTHLIKTRGQQVTLRCSPKSGHDTVSWYQQALGQGPQFIFQYYEEEERQRGNFPDRFSGHQFPNYSSELNVNALLLGDSALYLCASSLAGSYEQYFGPGTRLTVT.

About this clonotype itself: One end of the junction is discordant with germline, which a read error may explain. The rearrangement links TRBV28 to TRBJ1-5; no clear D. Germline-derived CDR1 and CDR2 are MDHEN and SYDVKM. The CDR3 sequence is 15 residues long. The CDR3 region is CTSSLFSQLNQPQHF. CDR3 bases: TGTACCAGCAGTTTGTTTTCGCAGCTCAATCAGCCCCAGCATTTT.

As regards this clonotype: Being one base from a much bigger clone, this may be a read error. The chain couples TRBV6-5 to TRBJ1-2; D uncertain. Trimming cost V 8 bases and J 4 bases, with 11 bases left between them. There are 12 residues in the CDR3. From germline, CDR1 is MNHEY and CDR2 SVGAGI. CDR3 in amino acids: CASGGNSYGYTF. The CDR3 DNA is TGTGCCAGCGGCGGGAACTCCTATGGCTACACCTTC.

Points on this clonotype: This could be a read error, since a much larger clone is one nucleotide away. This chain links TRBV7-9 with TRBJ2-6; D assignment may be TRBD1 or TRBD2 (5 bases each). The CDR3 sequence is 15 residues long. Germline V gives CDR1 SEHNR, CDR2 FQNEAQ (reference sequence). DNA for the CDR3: TGTACCAGCAGGGAGACAGTCGCTGGGGCCAACGTCCTGACTTTC. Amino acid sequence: CTSRETVAGANVLTF.

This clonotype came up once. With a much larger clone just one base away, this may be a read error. CDR3 nucleotide sequence: TGTGCCTGCAGCTTGATGGCAGGTGGGAACGAGCAGTACTTC. This encodes CACSLMAGGNEQYF. The rearrangement links TRBV5-4 to TRBJ2-7; no clear D. The germline V gene has CDR1 SGHNT and CDR2 YYREEE (reference sequence). This CDR3 is 14 amino acids long.

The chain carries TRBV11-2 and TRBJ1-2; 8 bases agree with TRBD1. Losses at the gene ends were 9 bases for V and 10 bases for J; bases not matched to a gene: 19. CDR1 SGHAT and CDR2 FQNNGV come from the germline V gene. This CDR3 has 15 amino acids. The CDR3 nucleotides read TGTGCCAGTAGCGTGATAACCGGGACAGGAACCGACTACACCTTC. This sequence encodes CASSVITGTGTDYTF.

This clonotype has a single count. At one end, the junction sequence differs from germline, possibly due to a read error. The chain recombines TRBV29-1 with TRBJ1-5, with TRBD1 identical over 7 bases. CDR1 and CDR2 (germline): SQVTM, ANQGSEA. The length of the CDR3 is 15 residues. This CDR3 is CIVTVRGGGNQPQHF. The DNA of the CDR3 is TGCATCGTTACGGTGAGAGGGGGCGGCAATCAGCCCCAGCATTTT.

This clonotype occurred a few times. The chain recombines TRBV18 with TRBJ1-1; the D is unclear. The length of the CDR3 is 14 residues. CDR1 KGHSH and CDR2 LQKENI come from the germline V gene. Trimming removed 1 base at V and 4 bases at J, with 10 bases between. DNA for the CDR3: TGTGCCAGCTCACCACAGGGCTTTGGCACTGAAGCTTTCTTT. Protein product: CASSPQGFGTEAFF. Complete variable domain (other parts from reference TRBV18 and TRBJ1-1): NAGVMQNPRHLVRRRGQEARLRCSPMKGHSHVYWYRQLPEEGLKFMVYLQKENIIDESGMPKERFSAEFPKEGPSILRIQQVVRGDSAAYFCASSPQGFGTEAFFGQGTRLTVV.

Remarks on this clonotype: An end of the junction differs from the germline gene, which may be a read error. Written as DNA, the CDR3 is TGCAGCGTGGGGACACTTTCTTTGAACTCTGAAGCTTTCTTT. Amino acid sequence: CSVGTLSLNSEAFF. J is TRBJ1-1 and V is TRBV29-1, with D tentatively TRBD1 (6 bases). CDR3 length: 14 residues. Germline CDR1 is SQVTM and CDR2 is ANQGSEA.

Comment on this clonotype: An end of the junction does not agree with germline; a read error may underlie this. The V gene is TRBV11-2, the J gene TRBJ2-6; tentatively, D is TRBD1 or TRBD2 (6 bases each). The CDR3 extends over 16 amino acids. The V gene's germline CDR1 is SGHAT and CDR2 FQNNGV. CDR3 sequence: CASSLGGALEASVLTF. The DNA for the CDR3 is TGTGCCAGCAGCTTAGGGGGGGCGCTTGAGGCCAGCGTCCTGACTTTC.

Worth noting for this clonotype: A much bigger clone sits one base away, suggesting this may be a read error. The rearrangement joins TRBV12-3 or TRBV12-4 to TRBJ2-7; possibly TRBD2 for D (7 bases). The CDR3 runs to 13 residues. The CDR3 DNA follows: TGTGTCAGCAGTTTCGGGGGGCCCTACGAGCAGTACTTC. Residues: CVSSFGGPYEQYF.

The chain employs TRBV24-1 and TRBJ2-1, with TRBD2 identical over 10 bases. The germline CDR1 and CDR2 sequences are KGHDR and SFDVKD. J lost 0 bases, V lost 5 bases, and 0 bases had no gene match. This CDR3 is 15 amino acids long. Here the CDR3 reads CATSVAGGSYNEQFF. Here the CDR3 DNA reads TGTGCCACCAGTGTAGCGGGAGGCTCCTACAATGAGCAGTTCTTC.

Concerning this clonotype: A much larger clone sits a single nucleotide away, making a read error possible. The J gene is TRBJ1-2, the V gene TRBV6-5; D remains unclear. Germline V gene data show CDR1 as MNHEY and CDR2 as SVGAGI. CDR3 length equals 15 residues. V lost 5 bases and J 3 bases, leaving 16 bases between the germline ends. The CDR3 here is CASSGTVVGHYGYTF. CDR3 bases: TGTGCCAGCAGTGGAACGGTTGTAGGGCACTATGGCTACACCTTC.

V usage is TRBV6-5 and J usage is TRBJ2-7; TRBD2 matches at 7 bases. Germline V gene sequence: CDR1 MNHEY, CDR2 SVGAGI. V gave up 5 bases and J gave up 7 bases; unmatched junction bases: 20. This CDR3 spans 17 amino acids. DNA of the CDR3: TGTGCCAGCAGTACCCTCCGTCGGGGCGGGAGTTGCAATGAGCAGTACTTC. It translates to CASSTLRRGGSCNEQYF.

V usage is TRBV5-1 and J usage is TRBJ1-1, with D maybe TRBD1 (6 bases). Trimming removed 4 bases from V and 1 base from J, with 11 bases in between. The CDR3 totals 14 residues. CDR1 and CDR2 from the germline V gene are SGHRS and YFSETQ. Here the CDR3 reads CASSNRDKNTEAFF. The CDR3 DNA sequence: TGCGCCAGCAGCAACCGGGACAAGAACACTGAAGCTTTCTTT.

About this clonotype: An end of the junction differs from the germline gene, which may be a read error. In nucleotides, the CDR3 is TGTACCAGCAGCCCTCGCCTGTTCACAGATACGCAGTATTTT. This codes for CTSSPRLFTDTQYF. The chain employs TRBV7-9 and TRBJ2-3; D gene uncertain. The V gene's germline CDR1 is SEHNR and CDR2 FQNEAQ (reference sequence). The CDR3 has 14 amino acids.

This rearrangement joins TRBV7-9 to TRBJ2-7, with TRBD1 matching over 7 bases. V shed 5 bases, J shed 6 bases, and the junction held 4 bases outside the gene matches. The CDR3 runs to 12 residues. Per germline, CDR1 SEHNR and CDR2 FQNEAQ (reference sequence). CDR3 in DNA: TGTGCCAGCAGCCAGGGACAGAGCGAGCAGTACTTC. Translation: CASSQGQSEQYF.

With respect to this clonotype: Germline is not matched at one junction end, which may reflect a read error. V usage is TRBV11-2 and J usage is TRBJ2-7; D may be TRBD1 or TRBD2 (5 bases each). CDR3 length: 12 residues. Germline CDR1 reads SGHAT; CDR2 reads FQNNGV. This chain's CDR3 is CASSGTAYKQYF. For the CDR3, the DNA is TGTGCCAGCAGCGGGACGGCCTACAAGCAGTACTTC. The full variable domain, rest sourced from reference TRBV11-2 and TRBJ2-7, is EAGVAQSPRYKIIEKRQSVAFWCNPISGHATLYWYQQILGQGPKLLIQFQNNGVVDDSQLPKDRFSAERLKGVDSTLKIQPAKLEDSAVYLCASSGTAYKQYFGPGTRLTVT.

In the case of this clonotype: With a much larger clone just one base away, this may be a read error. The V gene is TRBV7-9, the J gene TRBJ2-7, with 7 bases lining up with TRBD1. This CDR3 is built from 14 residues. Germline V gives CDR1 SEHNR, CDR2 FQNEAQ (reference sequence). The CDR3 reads CANSSGGHSYEQYF. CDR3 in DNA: TGTGCCAACAGCTCAGGGGGACACTCCTACGAGCAGTACTTC. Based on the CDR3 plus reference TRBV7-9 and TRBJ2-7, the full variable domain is DTGVSQNPRHKITKRGQNVTFRCDPISEHNRLYWYRQTLGQGPEFLTYFQNEAQLEKSRLLSDRFSAERPKGSFSTLEIQRTEQGDSAMYLCANSSGGHSYEQYFGPGTRLTVT.